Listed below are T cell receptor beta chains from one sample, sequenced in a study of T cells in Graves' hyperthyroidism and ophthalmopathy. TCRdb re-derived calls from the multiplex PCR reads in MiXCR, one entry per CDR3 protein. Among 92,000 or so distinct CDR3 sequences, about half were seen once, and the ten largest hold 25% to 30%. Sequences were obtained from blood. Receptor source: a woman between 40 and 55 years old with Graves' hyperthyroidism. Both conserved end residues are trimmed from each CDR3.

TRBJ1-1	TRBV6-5	ASSHYREGSEAF
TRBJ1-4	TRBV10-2	ASSESGNEKLF
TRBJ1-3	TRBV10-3	AISEGGRHGGLNTIY
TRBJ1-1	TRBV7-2	ASSLDGRGGAYTEAF
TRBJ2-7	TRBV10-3	AISGVQGFEQY
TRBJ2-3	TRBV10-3	AIRSPTVPDTQY
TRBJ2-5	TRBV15	ATSRDGDRAGETQY
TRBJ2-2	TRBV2	ASSLKPQATGELF
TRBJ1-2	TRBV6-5	ASSSGEGGYT
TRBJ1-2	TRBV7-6	ASSPEVDYGYT
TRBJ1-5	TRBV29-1	SVEIRANQPQH
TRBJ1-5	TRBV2	ASSDIGTANQPQH
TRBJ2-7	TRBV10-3	AISAAYEQY
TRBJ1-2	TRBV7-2	ASSFGSPNGYT
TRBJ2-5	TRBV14	ASSQDIGPQY
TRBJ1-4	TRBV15	ATSRDRQEKLF
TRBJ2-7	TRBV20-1	SASGVSSYEQY
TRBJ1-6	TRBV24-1	ATSDGTHNSPLH
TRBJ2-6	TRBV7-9	ASSLVTGANVLT
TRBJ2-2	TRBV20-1	RGVGWLSGELF
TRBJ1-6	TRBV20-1	SAGSDVRGENDLH
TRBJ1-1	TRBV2	ATMGRSVGTEAF
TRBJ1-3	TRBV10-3	AISDGTIGNTTY
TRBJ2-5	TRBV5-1	ASSLGGGRDQWETQY
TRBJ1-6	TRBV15	ATSTPGTAKNSPLH
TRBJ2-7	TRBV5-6	ASSLGTSRSYEQY
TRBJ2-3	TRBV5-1	ASSLARPQLTDTQY
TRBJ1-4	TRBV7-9	ASSTLGGNEKLF
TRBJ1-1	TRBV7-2	ASSPQGDLRLGEAF
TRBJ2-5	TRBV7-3	ASSATSGRETQY
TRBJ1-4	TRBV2	ASSPDRATNEKLF
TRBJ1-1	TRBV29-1	SVGSGTEAF
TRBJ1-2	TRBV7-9	ASRRSPGGTYGYT
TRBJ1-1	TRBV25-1	ASSAGQVTEAF
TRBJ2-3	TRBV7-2	ASSLGGGSSTDTQY
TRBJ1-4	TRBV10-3	AIRGTGRNEKLF
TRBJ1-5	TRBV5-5	ASTKRGGFGNQPQH
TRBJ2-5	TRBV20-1	SASSSTGWETQY
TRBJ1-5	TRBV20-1	SASKGGGRPYEH
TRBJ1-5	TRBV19	ASWTETSNQPQH
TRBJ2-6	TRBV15	ATSDTGASGANVLT
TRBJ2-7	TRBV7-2	ASSPGQGKDEQY